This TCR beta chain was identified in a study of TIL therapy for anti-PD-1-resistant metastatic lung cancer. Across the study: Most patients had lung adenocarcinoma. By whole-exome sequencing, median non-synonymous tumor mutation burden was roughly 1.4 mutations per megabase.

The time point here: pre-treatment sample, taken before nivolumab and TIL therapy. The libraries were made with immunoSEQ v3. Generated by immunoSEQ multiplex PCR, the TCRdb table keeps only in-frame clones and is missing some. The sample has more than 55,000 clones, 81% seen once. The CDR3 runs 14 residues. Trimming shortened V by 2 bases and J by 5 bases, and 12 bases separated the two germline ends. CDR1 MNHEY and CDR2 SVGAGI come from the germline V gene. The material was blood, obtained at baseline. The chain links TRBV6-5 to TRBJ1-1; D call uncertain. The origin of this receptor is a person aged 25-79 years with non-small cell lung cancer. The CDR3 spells CASSYKGRRTEAFF. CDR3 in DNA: TGTGCCAGCAGTTACAAGGGTAGGAGAACTGAAGCTTTCTTT.